This TCR beta chain was captured in a study of blood T cell repertoires in COVID-19. As for the study in general: COVID-19 samples collected from the United States, Italy and Spain covered acute and convalescent phases. Sources were T cells, B-cell-depleted T cells, or PBMCs; the material itself was cDNA or gDNA.

CDR1 and CDR2 from the germline V gene are MNHEY and SMNVEV (reference sequence). V was cut by 6 bases and J by 0 bases, with 9 bases left in between. CDR3 size: 14 residues. In the source study's methods: Reference gene primer amplification gave estimated nucleated cell counts. Sequenced by immunoSEQ multiplex PCR; TCRdb stores in-frame clones only, minus some. D and trimming were read from the DNA, whereas the V and J calls and clone size are those reported in that table. The data hold some 200,000 clones, with around 90% observed a single time. The receptor comes from a man aged 35 to 55 with active or convalescent COVID-19. The V call is TRBV27, the J call TRBJ1-5; D unclear. Sequencing used peripheral blood. The CDR3 DNA follows: TGTGCCAGCAGGAGGAGAGATAGCAATCAGCCCCAGCATTTT. It codes for CASRRRDSNQPQHF.